The clone carrying this TCR beta chain was seen more than once but under ten times. Its antigen is currently unknown. This record comes from a study of CD4+ T cells in melanoma. Some clones are missing from TCRdb's copy, which holds only in-frame ones; the method was immunoSEQ multiplex PCR. The data show 20,000 to 25,000 clones, roughly 78% seen once. Whole-study findings and limits: Neoantigen-specific CD4+ T cells in melanoma reportedly had diverse differentiation states. A reported correlation linked neoantigen-specific CD4+ T cells to CD8+, macrophage and B cell function.

This clonotype was sampled from a human donor with melanoma.

The CDR3 sequence is CSGTGTGDSYEQYF. The CDR3 DNA sequence: TGCAGCGGAACCGGGACAGGGGACTCCTACGAGCAGTACTTC. The chain uses TRBV29-1 and TRBJ2-7, with TRBD1 matching over 10 bases. Trimming took 7 bases from V and 0 from J; bases not matched to a gene: 6. The CDR3 runs 14 residues. CDR1 and CDR2 (germline): SQVTM, ANQGSEA.